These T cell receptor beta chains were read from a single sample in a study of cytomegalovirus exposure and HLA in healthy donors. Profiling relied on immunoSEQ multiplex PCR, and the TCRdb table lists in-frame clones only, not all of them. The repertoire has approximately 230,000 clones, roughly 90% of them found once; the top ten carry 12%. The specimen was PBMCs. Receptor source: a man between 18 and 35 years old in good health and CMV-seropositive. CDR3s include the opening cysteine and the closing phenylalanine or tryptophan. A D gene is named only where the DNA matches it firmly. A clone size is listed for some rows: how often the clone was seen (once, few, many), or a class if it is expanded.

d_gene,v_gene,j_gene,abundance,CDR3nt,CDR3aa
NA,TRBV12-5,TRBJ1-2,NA,TGTGCTAGTGGTTTAAGTTCGGAAGGCTACACCTTC,CASGLSSEGYTF
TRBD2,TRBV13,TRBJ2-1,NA,TGTGCCAGCACCCCGGGGCCGGCTAGCGGCTCCTACAATGAGCAGTTCTTC,CASTPGPASGSYNEQFF
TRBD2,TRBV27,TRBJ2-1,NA,TGTGCCAGCAGTTACCTACTAGCGGGAGGTGTGGATGAGCAGTTCTTC,CASSYLLAGGVDEQFF
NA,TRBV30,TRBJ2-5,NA,TGTGCCTGGAGAAAGTCTTGGGAGACCCAGTACTTC,CAWRKSWETQYF
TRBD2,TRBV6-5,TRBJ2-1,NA,TGTGCCAGCAGTCCTAGCGGGAGCTACAATGAGCAGTTCTTC,CASSPSGSYNEQFF
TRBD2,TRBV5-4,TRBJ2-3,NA,TGTGCCAGCAGCGTGCCGGGACTAGCGGGACGGGGCACAGATACGCAGTATTTT,CASSVPGLAGRGTDTQYF
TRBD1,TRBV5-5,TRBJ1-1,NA,TGTGCCAGCAGCAGGGACAGCCATTCCACTGAAGCTTTCTTT,CASSRDSHSTEAFF
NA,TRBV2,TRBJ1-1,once,TGTGCCAGCAGTGGGCGAGGGACTGAAGCTTTCTTT,CASSGRGTEAFF
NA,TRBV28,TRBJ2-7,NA,TGTGCCAGCAAAAGGGTCCTCTCCTACGAGCAGTACTTC,CASKRVLSYEQYF
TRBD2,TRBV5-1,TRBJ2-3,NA,TGCGCCAGCAGCTTCGACCCGACTAGCGGAGGCACAGATACGCAGTATTTT,CASSFDPTSGGTDTQYF
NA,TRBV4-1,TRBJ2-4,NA,TGCGCCAGCAGCCAAGGTACTCAAGGGGGACTAGCCAAAAACATTCAGTACTTC,CASSQGTQGGLAKNIQYF
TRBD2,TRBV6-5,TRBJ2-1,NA,TGTGCCAGCTCCGGGACTAACTACAATGAGCAGTTCTTC,CASSGTNYNEQFF
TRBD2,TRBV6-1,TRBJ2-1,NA,TGTGCCAGCAGCTTGGGACTAGCGGGGAACAATGAGCAGTTCTTC,CASSLGLAGNNEQFF
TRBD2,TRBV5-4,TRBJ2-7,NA,TGTGCCAGCAGCCATCCTTTAGCGGGAGGCAACTACGAGCAGTACTTC,CASSHPLAGGNYEQYF
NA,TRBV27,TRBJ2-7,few,TGTGCCAGCAGTACCGCGGACGGAGCACAGCAGTACTTC,CASSTADGAQQYF
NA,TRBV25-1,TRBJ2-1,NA,TGTGCCAGCAGTGCTACCGGGAGCTCCTACAATGAGCAGTTCTTC,CASSATGSSYNEQFF
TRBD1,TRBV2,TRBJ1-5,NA,TGTGCCAGCAGGGATGGGACAGGGGGCAGTCAGCCCCAGCATTTT,CASRDGTGGSQPQHF
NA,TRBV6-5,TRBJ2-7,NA,TGTGCCAGCAGTACGCCCAGTGGGCACGAGCAGTACTTC,CASSTPSGHEQYF
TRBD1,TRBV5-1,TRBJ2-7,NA,TGCGCCAGCAGCCGTGGACAGGGGGACCCCAGACCCTACGAGCAGTACTTC,CASSRGQGDPRPYEQYF
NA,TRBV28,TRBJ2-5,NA,TGTGCCAGCAGGAACCCGGAGGGATGGGGCCAAGAGACCCAGTACTTC,CASRNPEGWGQETQYF
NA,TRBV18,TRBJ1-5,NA,TGTGCCAGCTCACCACCACACGAAACGGGAACTAGGCGCGAAAATCAGCCCCAGCATTTT,CASSPPHETGTRRENQPQHF
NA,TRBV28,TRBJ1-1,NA,TGTGCCAGCAGTTTAGATCAGGGGCACTCGGGCACTGAAGCTTTCTTT,CASSLDQGHSGTEAFF
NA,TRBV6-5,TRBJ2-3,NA,TGTGCCAGCAGTTACTCTAGAGGTAGCACAGATACGCAGTATTTT,CASSYSRGSTDTQYF
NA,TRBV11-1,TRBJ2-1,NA,TGTGCCAGCAGCTTAAGGTGGCGCAATGAGCAGTTCTTC,CASSLRWRNEQFF
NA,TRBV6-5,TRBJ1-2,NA,TGTGCCAGCAGTCGCCGGGGGGGGGCTGACTATGGCTACACCTTC,CASSRRGGADYGYTF
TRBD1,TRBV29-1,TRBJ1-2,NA,TGCAGCGTAGAAGACAGGGTCTATGGCTACACCTTC,CSVEDRVYGYTF
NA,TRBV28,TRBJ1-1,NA,TGTGCCAGCAGTTTACTTAGGGTCACTGAAGCTTTCTTT,CASSLLRVTEAFF
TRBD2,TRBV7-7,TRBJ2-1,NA,TGTGCCAGCAGCTCTCGGACTAGCGGGAGGGCTGCCTACAATGAGCAGTTCTTC,CASSSRTSGRAAYNEQFF
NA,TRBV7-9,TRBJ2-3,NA,TGTGCCAGCAGCTTACCAAGCACAGATACGCAGTATTTT,CASSLPSTDTQYF
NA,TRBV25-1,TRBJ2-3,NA,TGTGCCAGCAGTGAATCGGGAACTAATACGCAGTATTTT,CASSESGTNTQYF
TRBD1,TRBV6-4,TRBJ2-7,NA,TGTGCCAGCAGTGACGGGACAGGATTCTACGAGCAGTACTTC,CASSDGTGFYEQYF
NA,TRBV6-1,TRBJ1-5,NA,TGTGCCAGCAGTGAAGTCAACAATCAGCCCCAGCATTTT,CASSEVNNQPQHF